This note documents a single TCR beta chain sequence. Its antigen specificity is not known. Base quality data are lacking; no much larger clone is found one base away. This sample was included in a study of early T cells in non-severe SARS-CoV-2 infection (dated by TCRdb to the early 2020s). A note on the overall study: TCR sequencing used bulk RNA from unsorted whole blood, so alpha and beta chains could not be paired. Study-level results and caveats: VDJdb matching was skewed toward anti-spike CD8 responses and likely underestimated virus-specific expansions by missing private and CD4 specificities.

Libraries were constructed by 5' RACE. Data came from a NextSeq 500. In the TCR library protocol, unique molecular identifiers were attached to individual cDNA molecules to correct for PCR bias and sequencing error. Sequencing covered both TCR alpha and beta chains, and within each sample the abundances of alpha and beta sequences were tightly co-correlated. From the authors' description of their analysis: Decombinator V4 was used to annotate TCR sequences for V gene, J gene and CDR3. TCRs were defined as expanded if a significant change between any two time points was detected under a Poisson model with p below 0.0001. TCR abundances were normalised to the total number of TCRs sequenced in each sample and reported as counts per million. VDJdb, accessed on 1 November 2021, was searched for TCRs annotated for CMV, EBV and SARS-CoV-2, and TCRs annotated for more than one antigen were excluded. Through fastp at Q25 and MiXCR, TCRdb rebuilt clones from the public reads, retaining in-frame beta chains. Under each unique CDR3 protein, matching rows form one entry showing the most common genes and DNA. TCRdb's processing, not the authors' own work, is the source of the V and J calls. This sample comprises 110,000 or so distinct CDR3 sequences, about 12% of them detected only once. The ten most abundant clones make up 3% to 3.5% of the sample.

A case-control design nested within a healthcare worker cohort in London, UK, was used, with weekly nasopharyngeal swab PCR tests and blood sampling performed. Healthcare workers were recruited between 23 and 31 March 2020, during the week of the UK lockdown, and were followed weekly for up to about 15 weeks. The sequenced sample was whole blood. This TCR was recovered from an adult who was a healthcare worker with PCR-confirmed SARS-CoV-2 infection or an uninfected control (not recorded which).

The base sequence is TGTGCCATCGGGTCAGGGAATAATTCACCCCTCCACTTT. This codes for CAIGSGNNSPLHF. The chain is encoded by TRBV10-3 joined to TRBJ1-6; matching of 5 bases hints at TRBD1 as the D gene. Trimming at the junction amounts to 8 bases on V and 5 bases on J, and the germline ends lie 10 bases apart. Per the germline V gene, ENHRY is the CDR1 and SYGVKD is the CDR2. The CDR3 numbers 13 residues from cysteine through phenylalanine. The entry retains the CDR3 DNA only, 39 bases that are in frame from base 1.